The 5 T cell receptor beta chains below come from one sample, sequenced in a study of human T cells and chemical hapten exposure. MiXCR was run by TCRdb on the 5' RACE reads, yielding one entry per CDR3 protein. The sample yields 110,000 or so distinct CDR3 sequences, more than 15% seen once. It was unfractionated whole blood from which total RNA was extracted. The source of these receptors is a human donor in good health.

In the case of this clonotype: At one end, the junction sequence differs from germline, possibly due to a read error. The chain uses TRBV7-8 and TRBJ2-1; 9 bases are a match to TRBD2. Germline CDR1 SGHVS, CDR2 FQNEAQ. CDR3 length equals 15 residues. CDR3 amino acids: CASSSREGSYNEQIF. In DNA form, the CDR3 reads TGTGCCAGCAGCTCGCGGGAGGGGTCCTACAATGAGCAGATCTTC.

V usage is TRBV7-2 and J usage is TRBJ1-5, with 9 bases identical to TRBD1. The CDR3 totals 20 residues. Trimming at V came to 1 base and at J to 7 bases, leaving 20 bases not matched to a gene. Germline V lookup: CDR1 SGHTA, CDR2 FQGNSA. CDR3 DNA sequence: TGTGCCAGCAGCTTAGTGGGACAGGGTATACGGTCCCCGGCGGAGCAGCCCCAGCATTTT. Translation: CASSLVGQGIRSPAEQPQHF.

The chain employs TRBV27 and TRBJ2-1; 8 bases line up with TRBD2. V gave up 2 bases and J gave up 8 bases; unmatched junction bases: 8. Germline V lookup: CDR1 MNHEY, CDR2 SMNVEV (reference sequence). There are 15 residues in the CDR3. The CDR3 coding sequence is TGTGCCAGCAGTTTAGGGTCGGGAGGGTCCTATGAGCAGTTCTTC. Amino acid sequence: CASSLGSGGSYEQFF.

This clonotype was counted many times. The chain combines TRBV2 with TRBJ2-4; D remains unclear. This CDR3 is built from 12 residues. Trimming left V 6 bases short and J 14 bases short, with 17 bases between. Germline loops: CDR1 SNHLY, CDR2 FYNNEI. CDR3 nucleotides: TGTGCCAGCAGCGGTATGTCGGACGCGGAGTACTTC. Translating it yields CASSGMSDAEYF.

The V and J genes are TRBV12-3 or TRBV12-4 and TRBJ1-5; D not resolved. The CDR3 extends over 11 amino acids. Trimming cost V 6 bases and J 11 bases, with 11 bases left between them. This CDR3 is CASRNLKSQHF. For the CDR3, the DNA is TGTGCCAGCAGAAACCTTAAGTCCCAGCATTTT.